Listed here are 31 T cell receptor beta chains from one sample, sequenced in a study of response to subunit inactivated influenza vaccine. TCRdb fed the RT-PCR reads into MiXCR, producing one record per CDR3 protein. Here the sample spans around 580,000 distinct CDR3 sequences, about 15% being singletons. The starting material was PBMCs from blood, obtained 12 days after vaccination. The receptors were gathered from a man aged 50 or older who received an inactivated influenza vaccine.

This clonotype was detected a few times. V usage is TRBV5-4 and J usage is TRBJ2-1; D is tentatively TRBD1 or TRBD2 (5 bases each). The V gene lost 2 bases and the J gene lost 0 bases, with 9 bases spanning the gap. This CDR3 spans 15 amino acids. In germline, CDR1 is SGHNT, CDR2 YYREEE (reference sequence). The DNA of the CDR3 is TGTGCCAGCAGCTTTGGGACGGTCTCCTACAATGAGCAGTTCTTC. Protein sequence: CASSFGTVSYNEQFF.

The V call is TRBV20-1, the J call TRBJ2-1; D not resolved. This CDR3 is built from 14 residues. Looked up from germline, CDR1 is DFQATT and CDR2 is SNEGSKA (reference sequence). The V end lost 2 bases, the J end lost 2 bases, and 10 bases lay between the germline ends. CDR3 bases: TGCAGTGCTAGACAGCCCGGAGCCTACAATGAGCAGTTCTTC. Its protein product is CSARQPGAYNEQFF.

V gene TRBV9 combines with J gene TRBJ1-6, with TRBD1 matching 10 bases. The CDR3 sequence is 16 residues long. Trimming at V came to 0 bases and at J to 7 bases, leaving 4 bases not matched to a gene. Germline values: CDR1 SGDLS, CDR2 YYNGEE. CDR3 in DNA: TGTGCCAGCAGCGTAGAGGGACAGGGGAGGAATTCACCCCTCCACTTT. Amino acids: CASSVEGQGRNSPLHF.

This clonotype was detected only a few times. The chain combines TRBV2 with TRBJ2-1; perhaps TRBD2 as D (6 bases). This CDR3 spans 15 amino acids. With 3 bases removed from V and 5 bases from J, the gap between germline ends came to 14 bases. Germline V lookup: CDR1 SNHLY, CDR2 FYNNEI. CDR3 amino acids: CASSDAGTANNEQFF. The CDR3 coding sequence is TGTGCCAGCAGTGATGCCGGGACTGCGAACAATGAGCAGTTCTTC.

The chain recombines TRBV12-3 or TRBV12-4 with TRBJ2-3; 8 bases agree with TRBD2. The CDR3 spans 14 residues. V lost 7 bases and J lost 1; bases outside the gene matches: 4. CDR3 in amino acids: CASKALAGTDTQYF. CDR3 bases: TGTGCCAGCAAGGCACTAGCGGGCACAGATACGCAGTATTTT.

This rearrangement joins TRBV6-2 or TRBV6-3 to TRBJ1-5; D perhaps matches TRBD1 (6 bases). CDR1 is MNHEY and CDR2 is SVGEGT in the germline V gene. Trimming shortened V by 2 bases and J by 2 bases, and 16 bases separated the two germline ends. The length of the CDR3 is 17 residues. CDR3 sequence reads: CASSYPWTVPGNQPQHF. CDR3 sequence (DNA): TGTGCCAGCAGTTACCCATGGACAGTCCCTGGCAATCAGCCCCAGCATTTT.

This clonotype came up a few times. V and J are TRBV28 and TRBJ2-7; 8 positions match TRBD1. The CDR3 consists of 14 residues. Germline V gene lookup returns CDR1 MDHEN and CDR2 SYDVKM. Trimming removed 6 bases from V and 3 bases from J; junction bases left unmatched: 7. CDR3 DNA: TGTGCCAGCAGCTTACAGGGGGACCTCTACGAGCAGTACTTC. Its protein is CASSLQGDLYEQYF.

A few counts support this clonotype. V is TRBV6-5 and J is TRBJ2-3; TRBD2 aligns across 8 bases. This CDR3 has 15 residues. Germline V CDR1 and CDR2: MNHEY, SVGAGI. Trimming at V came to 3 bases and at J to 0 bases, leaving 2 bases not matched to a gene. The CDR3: CASSYSGKSTDTQYF. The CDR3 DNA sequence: TGTGCCAGCAGTTATAGCGGGAAAAGCACAGATACGCAGTATTTT.

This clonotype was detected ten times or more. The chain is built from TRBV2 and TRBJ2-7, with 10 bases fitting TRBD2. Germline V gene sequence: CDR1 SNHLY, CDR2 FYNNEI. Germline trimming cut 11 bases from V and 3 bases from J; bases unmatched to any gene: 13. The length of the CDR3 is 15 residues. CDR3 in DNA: TGTGCCGCCTACCCTGTGGCTAGCGGGGGCTACGAGCAGTACTTC. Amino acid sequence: CAAYPVASGGYEQYF.

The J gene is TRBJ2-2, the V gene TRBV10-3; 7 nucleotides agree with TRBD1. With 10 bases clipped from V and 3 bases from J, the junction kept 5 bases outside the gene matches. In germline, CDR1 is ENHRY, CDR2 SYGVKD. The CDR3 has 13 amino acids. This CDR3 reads CATTGLDTGELFF. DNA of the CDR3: TGTGCCACGACAGGGTTAGACACCGGGGAGCTGTTTTTT.

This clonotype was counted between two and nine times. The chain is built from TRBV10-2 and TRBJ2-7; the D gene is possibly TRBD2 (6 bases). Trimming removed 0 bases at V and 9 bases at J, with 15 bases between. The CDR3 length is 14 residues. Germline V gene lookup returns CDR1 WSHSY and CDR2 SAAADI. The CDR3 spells CASSESRDPPRQYF. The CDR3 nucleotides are TGCGCCAGCAGTGAGTCGCGGGACCCCCCCCGGCAGTACTTC.

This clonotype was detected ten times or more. CDR3 sequence reads: CASSTRTDTQYF. The CDR3 DNA reads TGTGCCAGCAGTACAAGAACAGATACGCAGTATTTT. This chain connects TRBV12-3 or TRBV12-4 to TRBJ2-3; D remains ambiguous. This CDR3 comprises 12 residues. Trimming shortened V by 5 bases and J by 3 bases, and 6 bases separated the two germline ends.

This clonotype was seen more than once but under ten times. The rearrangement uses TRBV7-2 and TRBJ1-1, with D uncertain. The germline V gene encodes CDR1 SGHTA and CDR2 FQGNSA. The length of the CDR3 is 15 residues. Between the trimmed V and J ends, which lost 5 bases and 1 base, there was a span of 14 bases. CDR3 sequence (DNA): TGTGCCAGCAGCCCATTTAATCTTGGGAACACTGAAGCTTTCTTT. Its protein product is CASSPFNLGNTEAFF. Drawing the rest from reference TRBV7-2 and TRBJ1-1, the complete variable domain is GAGVSQSPSNKVTEKGKDVELRCDPISGHTALYWYRQSLGQGLEFLIYFQGNSAPDKSGLPSDRFSAERTGGSVSTLTIQRTQQEDSAVYLCASSPFNLGNTEAFFGQGTRLTVV.

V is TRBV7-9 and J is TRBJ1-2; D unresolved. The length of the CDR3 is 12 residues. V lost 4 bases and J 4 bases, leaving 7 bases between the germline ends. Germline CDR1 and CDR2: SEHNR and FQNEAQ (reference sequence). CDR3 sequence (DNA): TGTGCCAGCAGCTCGGGCACCTATGGCTACACCTTC. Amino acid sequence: CASSSGTYGYTF.

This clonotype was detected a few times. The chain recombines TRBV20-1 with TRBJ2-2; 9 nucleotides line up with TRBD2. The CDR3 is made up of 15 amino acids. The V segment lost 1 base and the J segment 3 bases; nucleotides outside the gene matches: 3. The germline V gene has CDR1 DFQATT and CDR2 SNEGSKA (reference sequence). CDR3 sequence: CSARAGGRDTGELFF. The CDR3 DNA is TGCAGTGCTAGAGCTGGCGGGAGGGACACCGGGGAGCTGTTTTTT.

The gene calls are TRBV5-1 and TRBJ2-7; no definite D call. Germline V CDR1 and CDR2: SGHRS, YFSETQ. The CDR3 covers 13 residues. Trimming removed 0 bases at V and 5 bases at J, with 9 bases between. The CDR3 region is CASSLGWIDEQYF. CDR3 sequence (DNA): TGCGCCAGCAGCTTGGGTTGGATCGACGAGCAGTACTTC. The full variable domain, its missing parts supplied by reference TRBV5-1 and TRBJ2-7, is KAGVTQTPRYLIKTRGQQVTLSCSPISGHRSVSWYQQTPGQGLQFLFEYFSETQRNKGNFPGRFSGRQFSNSRSEMNVSTLELGDSALYLCASSLGWIDEQYFGPGTRLTVT.

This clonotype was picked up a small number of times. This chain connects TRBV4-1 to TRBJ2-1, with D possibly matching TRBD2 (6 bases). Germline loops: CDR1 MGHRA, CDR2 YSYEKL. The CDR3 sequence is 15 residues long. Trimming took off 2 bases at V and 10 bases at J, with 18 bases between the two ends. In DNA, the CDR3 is TGCGCCAGCAGCCAATCGGGGGTTCCGACAATGGAGCAGTTCTTC. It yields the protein CASSQSGVPTMEQFF.

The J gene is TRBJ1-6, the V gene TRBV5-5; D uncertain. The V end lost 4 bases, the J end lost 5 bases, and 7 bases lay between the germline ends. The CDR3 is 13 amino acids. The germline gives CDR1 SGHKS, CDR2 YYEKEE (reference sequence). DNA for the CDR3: TGTGCCAGCAGCCCCCACCATAATTCACCCCTCCACTTT. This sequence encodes CASSPHHNSPLHF.

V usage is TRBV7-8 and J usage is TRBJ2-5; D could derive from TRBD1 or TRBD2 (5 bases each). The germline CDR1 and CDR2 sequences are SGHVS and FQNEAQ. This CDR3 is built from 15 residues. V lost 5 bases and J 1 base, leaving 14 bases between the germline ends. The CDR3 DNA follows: TGTGCCAGCAGCATCTGGGGACGACTCCAAGAGACCCAGTACTTC. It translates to CASSIWGRLQETQYF.

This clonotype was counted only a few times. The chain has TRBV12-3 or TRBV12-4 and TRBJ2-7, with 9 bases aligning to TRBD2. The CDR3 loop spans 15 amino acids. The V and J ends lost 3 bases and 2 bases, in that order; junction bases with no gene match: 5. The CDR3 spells CASSFPGLAAYEQYF. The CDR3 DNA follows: TGTGCCAGCAGTTTCCCGGGACTAGCTGCCTACGAGCAGTACTTC.

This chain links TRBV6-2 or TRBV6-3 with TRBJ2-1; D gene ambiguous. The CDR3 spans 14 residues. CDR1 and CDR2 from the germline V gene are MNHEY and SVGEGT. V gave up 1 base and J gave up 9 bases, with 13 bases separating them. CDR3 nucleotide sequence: TGTGCCAGCAGTTACTTACGCAGTTATTTTGAGCAGTTCTTC. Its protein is CASSYLRSYFEQFF.

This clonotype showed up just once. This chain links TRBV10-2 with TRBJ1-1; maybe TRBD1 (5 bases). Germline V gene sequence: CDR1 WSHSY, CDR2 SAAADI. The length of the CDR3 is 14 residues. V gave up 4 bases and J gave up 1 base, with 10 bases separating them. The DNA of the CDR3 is TGCGCCAGCAGTGGGGGGTCGCAGAACACTGAAGCTTTCTTT. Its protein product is CASSGGSQNTEAFF.

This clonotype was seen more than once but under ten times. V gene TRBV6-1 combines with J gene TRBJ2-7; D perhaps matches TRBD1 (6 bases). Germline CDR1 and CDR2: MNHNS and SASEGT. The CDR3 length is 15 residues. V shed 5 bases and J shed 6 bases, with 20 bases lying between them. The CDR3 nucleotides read TGTGCCAGCAGTACCCCGGGACAAGGGTTAGGCGAGCAGTACTTC. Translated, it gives CASSTPGQGLGEQYF.

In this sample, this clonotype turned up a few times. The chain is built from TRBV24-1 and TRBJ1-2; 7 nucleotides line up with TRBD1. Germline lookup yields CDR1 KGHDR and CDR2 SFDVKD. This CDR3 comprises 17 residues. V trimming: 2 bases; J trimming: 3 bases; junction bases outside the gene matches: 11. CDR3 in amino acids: CATSDSSQGRSYYGYTF. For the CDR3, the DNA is TGTGCCACCAGTGATTCCTCACAGGGGAGAAGCTACTATGGCTACACCTTC.

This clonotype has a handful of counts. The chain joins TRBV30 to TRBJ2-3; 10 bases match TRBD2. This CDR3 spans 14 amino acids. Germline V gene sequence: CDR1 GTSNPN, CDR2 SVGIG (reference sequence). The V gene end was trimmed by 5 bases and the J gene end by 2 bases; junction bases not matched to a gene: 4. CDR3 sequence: CAWRTSGTTDTQYF. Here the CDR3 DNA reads TGTGCCTGGCGAACTAGCGGGACCACAGATACGCAGTATTTT.

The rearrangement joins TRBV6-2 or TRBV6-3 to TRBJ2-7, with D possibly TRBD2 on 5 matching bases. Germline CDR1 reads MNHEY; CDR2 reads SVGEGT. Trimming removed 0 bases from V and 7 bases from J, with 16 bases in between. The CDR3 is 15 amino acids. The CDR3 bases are TGTGCCAGCAGTTACTCGATAGGGTGGACGGGGGAGCAGTACTTC. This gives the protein CASSYSIGWTGEQYF.

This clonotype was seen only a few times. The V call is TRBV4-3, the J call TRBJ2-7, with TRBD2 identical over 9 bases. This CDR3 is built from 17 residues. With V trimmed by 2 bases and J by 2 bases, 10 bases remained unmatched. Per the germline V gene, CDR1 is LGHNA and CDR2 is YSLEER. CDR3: CASSQQSSGRFPYEQYF. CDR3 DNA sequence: TGCGCCAGCAGCCAACAAAGTAGCGGGAGATTCCCCTACGAGCAGTACTTC.

Written as DNA, the CDR3 is TGTGCCAGCAGTTACCGCCTCGGGACAGCTATGAACACTGAAGCTTTCTTT. It yields the protein CASSYRLGTAMNTEAFF. The J gene is TRBJ1-1, the V gene TRBV6-2 or TRBV6-3, with TRBD1 matching 7 bases. J lost 0 bases, V lost 2 bases, and 9 bases had no gene match. The CDR3 is made up of 17 amino acids. Germline CDR1 MNHEY, CDR2 SVGEGT.

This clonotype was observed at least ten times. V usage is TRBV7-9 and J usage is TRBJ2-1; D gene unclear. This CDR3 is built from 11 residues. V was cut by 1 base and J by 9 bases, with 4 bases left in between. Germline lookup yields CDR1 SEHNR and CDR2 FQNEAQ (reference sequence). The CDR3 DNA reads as TGTGCCAGCAGCTTAGGTGCTGAGCAGTTCTTC. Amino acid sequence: CASSLGAEQFF.

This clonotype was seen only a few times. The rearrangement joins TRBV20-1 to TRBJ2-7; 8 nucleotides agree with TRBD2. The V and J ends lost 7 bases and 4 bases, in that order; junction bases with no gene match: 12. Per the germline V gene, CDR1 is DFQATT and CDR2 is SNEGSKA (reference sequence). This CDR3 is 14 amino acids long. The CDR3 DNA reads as TGCAGTGGGGTTAGACGGGGGGGCTTGTACGAGCAGTACTTC. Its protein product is CSGVRRGGLYEQYF.

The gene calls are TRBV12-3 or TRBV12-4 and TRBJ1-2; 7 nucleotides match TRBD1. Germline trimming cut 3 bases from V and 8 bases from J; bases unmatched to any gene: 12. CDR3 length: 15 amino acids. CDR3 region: CASSFRQTGVLGYTF. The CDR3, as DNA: TGTGCCAGCAGTTTCCGACAAACAGGGGTCTTGGGCTACACCTTC.